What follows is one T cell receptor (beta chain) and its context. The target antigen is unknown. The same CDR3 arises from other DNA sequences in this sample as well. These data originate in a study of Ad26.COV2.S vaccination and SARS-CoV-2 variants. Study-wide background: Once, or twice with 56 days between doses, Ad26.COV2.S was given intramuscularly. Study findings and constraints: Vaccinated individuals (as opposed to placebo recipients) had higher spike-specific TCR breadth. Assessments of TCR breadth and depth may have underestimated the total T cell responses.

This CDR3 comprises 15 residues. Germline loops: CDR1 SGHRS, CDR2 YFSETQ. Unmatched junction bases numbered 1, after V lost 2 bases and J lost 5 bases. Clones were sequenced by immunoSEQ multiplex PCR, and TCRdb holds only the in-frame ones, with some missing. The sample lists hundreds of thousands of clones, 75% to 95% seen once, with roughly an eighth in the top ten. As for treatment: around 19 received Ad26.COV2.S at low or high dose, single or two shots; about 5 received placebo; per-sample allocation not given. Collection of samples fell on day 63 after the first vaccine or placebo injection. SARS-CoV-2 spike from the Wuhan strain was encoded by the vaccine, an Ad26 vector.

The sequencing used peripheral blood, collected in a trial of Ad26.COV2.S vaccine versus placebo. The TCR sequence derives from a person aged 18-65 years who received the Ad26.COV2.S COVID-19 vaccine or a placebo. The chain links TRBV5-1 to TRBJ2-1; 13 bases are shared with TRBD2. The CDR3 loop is CASSLGLAGDNEQFF. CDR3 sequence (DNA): TGCGCCAGCAGCTTAGGACTAGCGGGGGACAATGAGCAGTTCTTC.